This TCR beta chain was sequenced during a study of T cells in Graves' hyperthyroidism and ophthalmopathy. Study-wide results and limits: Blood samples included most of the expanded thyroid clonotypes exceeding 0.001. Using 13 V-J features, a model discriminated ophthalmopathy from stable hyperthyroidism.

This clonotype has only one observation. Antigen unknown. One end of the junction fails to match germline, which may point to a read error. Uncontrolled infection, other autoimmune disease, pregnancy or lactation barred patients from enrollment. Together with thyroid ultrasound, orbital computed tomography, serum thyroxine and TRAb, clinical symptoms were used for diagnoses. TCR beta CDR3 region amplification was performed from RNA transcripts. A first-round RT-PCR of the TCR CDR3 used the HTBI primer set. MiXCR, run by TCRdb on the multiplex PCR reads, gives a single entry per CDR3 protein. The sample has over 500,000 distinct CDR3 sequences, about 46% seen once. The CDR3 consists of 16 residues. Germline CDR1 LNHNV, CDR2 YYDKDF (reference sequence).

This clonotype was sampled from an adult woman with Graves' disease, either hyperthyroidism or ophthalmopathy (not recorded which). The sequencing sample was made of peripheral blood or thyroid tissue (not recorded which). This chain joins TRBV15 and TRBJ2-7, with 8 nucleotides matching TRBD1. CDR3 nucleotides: TGTGCCACCAGCCCGCGGCTCGGGACAGGTTTCTACGAACAGTACTTC. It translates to CATSPRLGTGFYEQYF.